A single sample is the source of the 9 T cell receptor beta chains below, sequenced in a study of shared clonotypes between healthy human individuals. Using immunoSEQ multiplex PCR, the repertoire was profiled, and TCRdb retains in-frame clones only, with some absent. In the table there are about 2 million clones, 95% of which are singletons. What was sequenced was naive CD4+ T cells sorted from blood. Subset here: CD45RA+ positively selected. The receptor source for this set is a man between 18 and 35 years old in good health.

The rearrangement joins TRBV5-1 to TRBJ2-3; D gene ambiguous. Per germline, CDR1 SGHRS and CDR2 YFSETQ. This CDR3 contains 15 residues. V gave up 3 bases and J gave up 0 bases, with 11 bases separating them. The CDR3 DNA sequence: TGCGCCAGCAGCTATCAGGTACCCAGCACAGATACGCAGTATTTT. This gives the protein CASSYQVPSTDTQYF. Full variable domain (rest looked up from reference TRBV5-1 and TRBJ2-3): KAGVTQTPRYLIKTRGQQVTLSCSPISGHRSVSWYQQTPGQGLQFLFEYFSETQRNKGNFPGRFSGRQFSNSRSEMNVSTLELGDSALYLCASSYQVPSTDTQYFGPGTRLTVL.

CDR3 nucleotide sequence: TGTGCCAGCAGGTGGACAGGGGATAATTCACCCCTCCACTTT. Its translation: CASRWTGDNSPLHF. This chain connects TRBV6-5 to TRBJ1-6; TRBD1 agrees at 9 bases. CDR1 is MNHEY, CDR2 SVGAGI, per germline. With V trimmed by 6 bases and J by 5 bases, 2 bases remained unmatched. The CDR3 has 14 amino acids.

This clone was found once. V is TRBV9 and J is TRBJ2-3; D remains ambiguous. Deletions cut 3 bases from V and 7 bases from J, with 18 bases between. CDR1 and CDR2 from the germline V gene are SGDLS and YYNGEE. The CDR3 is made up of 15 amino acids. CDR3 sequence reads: CASSGLTGLGHTQYF. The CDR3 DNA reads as TGTGCCAGCAGCGGGCTCACGGGTTTAGGACATACGCAGTATTTT.

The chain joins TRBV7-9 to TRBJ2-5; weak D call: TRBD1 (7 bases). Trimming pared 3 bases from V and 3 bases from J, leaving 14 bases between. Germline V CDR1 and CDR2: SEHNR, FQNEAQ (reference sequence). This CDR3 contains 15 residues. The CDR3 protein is CASSLAGQPKETQYF. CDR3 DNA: TGTGCCAGCAGCTTGGCGGGACAGCCAAAAGAGACCCAGTACTTC.

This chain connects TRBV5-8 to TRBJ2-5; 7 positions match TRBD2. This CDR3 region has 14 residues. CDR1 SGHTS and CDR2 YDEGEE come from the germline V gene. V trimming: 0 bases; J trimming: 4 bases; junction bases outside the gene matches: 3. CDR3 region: CASSLELARETQYF. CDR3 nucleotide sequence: TGTGCCAGCAGCTTGGAACTAGCGAGAGAGACCCAGTACTTC.

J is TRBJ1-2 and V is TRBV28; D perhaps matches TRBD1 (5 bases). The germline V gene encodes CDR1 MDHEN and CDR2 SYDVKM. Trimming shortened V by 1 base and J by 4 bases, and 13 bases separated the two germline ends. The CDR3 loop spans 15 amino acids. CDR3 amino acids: CASSLSGSGGYGYTF. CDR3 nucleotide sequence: TGTGCCAGCAGTTTATCAGGTTCGGGGGGCTATGGCTACACCTTC.

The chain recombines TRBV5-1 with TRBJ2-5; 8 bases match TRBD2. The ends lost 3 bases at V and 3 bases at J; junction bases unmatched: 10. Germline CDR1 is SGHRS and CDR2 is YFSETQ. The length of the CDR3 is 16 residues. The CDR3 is CASSSPPGGPEETQYF. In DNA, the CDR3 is TGCGCCAGCAGCTCTCCCCCGGGAGGGCCGGAAGAGACCCAGTACTTC. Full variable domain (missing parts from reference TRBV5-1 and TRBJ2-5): KAGVTQTPRYLIKTRGQQVTLSCSPISGHRSVSWYQQTPGQGLQFLFEYFSETQRNKGNFPGRFSGRQFSNSRSEMNVSTLELGDSALYLCASSSPPGGPEETQYFGPGTRLLVL.

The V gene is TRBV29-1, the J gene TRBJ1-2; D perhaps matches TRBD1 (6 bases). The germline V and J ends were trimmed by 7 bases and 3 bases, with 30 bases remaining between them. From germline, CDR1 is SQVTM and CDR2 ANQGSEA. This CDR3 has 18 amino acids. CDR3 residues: CSAPGPGGRVEADYGYTF. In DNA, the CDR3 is TGCAGCGCCCCCGGCCCCGGGGGCAGGGTGGAAGCTGACTATGGCTACACCTTC. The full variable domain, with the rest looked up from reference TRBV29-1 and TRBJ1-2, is SAVISQKPSRDICQRGTSLTIQCQVDSQVTMMFWYRQQPGQSLTLIATANQGSEATYESGFVIDKFPISRPNLTFSTLTVSNMSPEDSSIYLCSAPGPGGRVEADYGYTFGSGTRLTVV.

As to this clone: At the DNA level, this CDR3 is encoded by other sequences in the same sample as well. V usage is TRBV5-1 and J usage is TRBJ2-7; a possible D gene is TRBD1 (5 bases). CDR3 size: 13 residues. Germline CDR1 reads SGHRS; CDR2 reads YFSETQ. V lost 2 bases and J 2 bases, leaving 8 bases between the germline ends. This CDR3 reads CASSFDSPYEQYF. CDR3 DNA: TGCGCCAGCAGCTTCGACAGTCCCTACGAGCAGTACTTC.